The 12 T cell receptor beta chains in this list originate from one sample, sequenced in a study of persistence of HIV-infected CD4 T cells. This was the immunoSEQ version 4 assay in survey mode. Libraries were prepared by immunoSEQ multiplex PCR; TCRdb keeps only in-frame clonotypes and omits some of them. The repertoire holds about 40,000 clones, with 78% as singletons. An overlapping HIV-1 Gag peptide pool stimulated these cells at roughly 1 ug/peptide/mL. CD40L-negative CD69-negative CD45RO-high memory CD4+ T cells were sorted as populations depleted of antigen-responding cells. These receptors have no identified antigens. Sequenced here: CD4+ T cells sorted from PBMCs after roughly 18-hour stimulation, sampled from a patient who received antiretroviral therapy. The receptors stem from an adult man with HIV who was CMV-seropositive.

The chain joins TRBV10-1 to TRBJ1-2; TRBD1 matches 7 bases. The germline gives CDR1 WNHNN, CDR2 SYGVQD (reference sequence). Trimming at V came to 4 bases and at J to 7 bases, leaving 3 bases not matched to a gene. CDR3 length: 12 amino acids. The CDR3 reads CASSATGFGYTF. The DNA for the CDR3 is TGCGCCAGCAGTGCGACAGGGTTTGGCTACACCTTC.

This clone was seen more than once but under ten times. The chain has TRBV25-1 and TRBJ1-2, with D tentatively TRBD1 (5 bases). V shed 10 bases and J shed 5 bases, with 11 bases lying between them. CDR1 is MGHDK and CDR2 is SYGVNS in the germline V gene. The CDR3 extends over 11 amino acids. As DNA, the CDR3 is TGTGCCATGGGGGGTCCTTATGGCTACACCTTC. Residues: CAMGGPYGYTF.

The CDR3: CTSSQEGGGAYNEQFF. CDR3 nucleotide sequence: TGCACCAGCAGCCAAGAAGGAGGGGGCGCCTACAATGAGCAGTTCTTC. The V call is TRBV1, the J call TRBJ2-1; TRBD1, the table's D call, lacks a check against the DNA. TRBV1 is a listed pseudogene. This CDR3 spans 16 amino acids.

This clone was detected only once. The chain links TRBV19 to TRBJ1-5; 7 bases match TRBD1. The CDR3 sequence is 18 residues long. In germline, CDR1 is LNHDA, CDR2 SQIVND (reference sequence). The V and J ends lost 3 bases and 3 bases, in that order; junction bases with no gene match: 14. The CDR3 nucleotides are TGTGCCAGTAGTATCGGGAGGGTCATACAGGGGATCAATCAGCCCCAGCATTTT. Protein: CASSIGRVIQGINQPQHF.

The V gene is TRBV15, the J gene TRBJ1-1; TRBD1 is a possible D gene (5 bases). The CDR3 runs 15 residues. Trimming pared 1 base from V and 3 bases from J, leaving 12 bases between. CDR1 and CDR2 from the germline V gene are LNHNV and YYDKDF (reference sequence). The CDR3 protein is CATSRGQGRHTEAFF. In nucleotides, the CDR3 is TGTGCCACCAGCAGAGGGCAGGGCCGGCACACTGAAGCTTTCTTT. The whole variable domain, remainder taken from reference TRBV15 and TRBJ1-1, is DAMVIQNPRYQVTQFGKPVTLSCSQTLNHNVMYWYQQKSSQAPKLLFHYYDKDFNNEADTPDNFQSRRPNTSFCFLDIRSPGLGDTAMYLCATSRGQGRHTEAFFGQGTRLTVV.

The CDR3 is CASSSGGAGFYGYTF. DNA for the CDR3: TGTGCCAGCAGTTCGGGGGGCGCCGGGTTTTATGGCTACACCTTC. The chain carries TRBV6-2 or TRBV6-3 and TRBJ1-2, with TRBD1 as a possible D gene (6 bases). The CDR3 sequence is 15 residues long. Trimming removed 4 bases from V and 5 bases from J, with 17 bases in between. Looked up from germline, CDR1 is MNHEY and CDR2 is SVGEGT.

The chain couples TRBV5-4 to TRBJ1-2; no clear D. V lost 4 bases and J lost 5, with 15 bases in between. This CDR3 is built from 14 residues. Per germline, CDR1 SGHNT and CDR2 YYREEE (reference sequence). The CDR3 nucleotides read TGTGCCAGCAGCCCTGAACCGAGTCAGTATGGCTACACCTTC. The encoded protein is CASSPEPSQYGYTF.

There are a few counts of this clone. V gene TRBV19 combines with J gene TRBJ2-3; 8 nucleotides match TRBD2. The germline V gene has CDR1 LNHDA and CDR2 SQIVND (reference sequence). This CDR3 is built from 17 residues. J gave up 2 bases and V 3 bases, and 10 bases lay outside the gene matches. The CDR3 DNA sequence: TGTGCCAGTAGTATCCTAAATTTAGCGGGGCACACAGATACGCAGTATTTT. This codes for CASSILNLAGHTDTQYF.

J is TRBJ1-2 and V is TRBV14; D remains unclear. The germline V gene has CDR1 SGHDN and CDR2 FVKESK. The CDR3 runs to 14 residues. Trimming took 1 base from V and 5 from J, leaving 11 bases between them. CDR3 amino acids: CASSQGSGLYGYTF. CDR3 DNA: TGTGCCAGCAGCCAAGGGAGCGGCTTATATGGCTACACCTTC.

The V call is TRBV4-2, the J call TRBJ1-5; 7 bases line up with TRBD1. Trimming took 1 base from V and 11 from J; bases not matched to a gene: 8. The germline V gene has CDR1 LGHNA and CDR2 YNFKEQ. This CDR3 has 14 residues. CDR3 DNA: TGTGCCAGCAGCCAAGCCGGGACAGACAAGACCCAGCATTTT. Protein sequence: CASSQAGTDKTQHF.

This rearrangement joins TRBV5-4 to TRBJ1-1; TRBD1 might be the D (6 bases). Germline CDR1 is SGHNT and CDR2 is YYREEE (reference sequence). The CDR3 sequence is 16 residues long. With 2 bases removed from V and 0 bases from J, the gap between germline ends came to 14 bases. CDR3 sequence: CASSFQQGTLNTEAFF. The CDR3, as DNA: TGTGCCAGCAGCTTCCAACAGGGAACTTTGAACACTGAAGCTTTCTTT. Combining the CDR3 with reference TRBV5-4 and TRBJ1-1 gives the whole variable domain ETGVTQSPTHLIKTRGQQVTLRCSSQSGHNTVSWYQQALGQGPQFIFQYYREEENGRGNFPPRFSGLQFPNYSSELNVNALELDDSALYLCASSFQQGTLNTEAFFGQGTRLTVV.

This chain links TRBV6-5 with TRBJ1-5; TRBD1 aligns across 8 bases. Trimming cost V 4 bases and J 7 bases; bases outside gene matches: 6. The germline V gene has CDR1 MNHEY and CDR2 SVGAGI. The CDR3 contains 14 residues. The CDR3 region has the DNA TGTGCCAGCAGTTTAGACAGGGGATGGCAGCCCCAGCATTTT. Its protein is CASSLDRGWQPQHF.